These T cell receptor beta chains were read from a single sample in a study of blood T cell repertoires in COVID-19. TCRdb keeps only in-frame clones here, not all; method: immunoSEQ multiplex PCR. The repertoire holds fewer than 300,000 clones, roughly nine tenths seen once, with approximately 12% in the top ten. The sequenced sample consisted of peripheral blood. The source is a woman in her twenties or thirties with COVID-19, enrolled during active disease. Both conserved end residues are part of each CDR3. A D gene is named only where the DNA matches it firmly. Expanded clones get a size class; other rows say once, few or many, or leave the size out.

D: NA
J: TRBJ1-2
size: once
V: TRBV5-1
DNA: TGCGCCAGCAGCCCCGGAGCGGGGGGCTATGGCTACACCTTC
CDR3: CASSPGAGGYGYTF

D: TRBD2
J: TRBJ2-5
size: NA
V: TRBV19
DNA: TGTGCCAGTAGTTCGACTAGCGCCCAAGAGACCCAGTACTTC
CDR3: CASSSTSAQETQYF

D: TRBD1
J: TRBJ2-7
size: NA
V: TRBV18
DNA: TGTGCCAGCTCACCGACAGGGGACTACGAGCAGTACTTC
CDR3: CASSPTGDYEQYF

D: TRBD1
J: TRBJ1-6
size: NA
V: TRBV2
DNA: TGTGCCAGCAGTTCGGACAGGGGCAATTCACCCCTCCACTTT
CDR3: CASSSDRGNSPLHF

D: NA
J: TRBJ1-4
size: NA
V: TRBV19
DNA: TGTGCCAGTAGCTTGACAGGTTCGAATGAAAAACTGTTTTTT
CDR3: CASSLTGSNEKLFF

D: NA
J: TRBJ1-2
size: NA
V: TRBV2
DNA: TGTGCCAGCCAGGCCGACGGGGGGGGCTACACCTTC
CDR3: CASQADGGGYTF

D: NA
J: TRBJ1-1
size: few
V: TRBV11-3
DNA: TGTGCCAGCAGCTTAGCCGGAGGGCACGCTTTCTTT
CDR3: CASSLAGGHAFF

D: NA
J: TRBJ2-2
size: NA
V: TRBV27
DNA: TGTGCCAGCAGTACAAACCGGCGGGGCGGGGAGCTGTTTTTT
CDR3: CASSTNRRGGELFF

D: NA
J: TRBJ2-2
size: NA
V: TRBV6-5
DNA: TGTGCCAGCAAGGGCGGGGATGGCATGTTTTTT
CDR3: CASKGGDGMFF

D: TRBD1
J: TRBJ1-5
size: NA
V: TRBV15
DNA: TGTGCCACCAGCTCGGGACAGGGAGGGAGCAATCAGCCCCAGCATTTT
CDR3: CATSSGQGGSNQPQHF

D: NA
J: TRBJ2-5
size: NA
V: TRBV10-3
DNA: TGTGCCATCAGTGAGTCGACTAGGAGCAAGACCCAGTACTTC
CDR3: CAISESTRSKTQYF

D: NA
J: TRBJ1-6
size: few
V: TRBV6-5
DNA: TGTGCCAGCAGCGATGTTAGCTCCTATAATTCACCCCTCCACTTT
CDR3: CASSDVSSYNSPLHF

D: NA
J: TRBJ1-3
size: NA
V: TRBV7-2
DNA: TGTGCCAGCAGCTTAGGCGGCTCTGGAAACACCATATATTTT
CDR3: CASSLGGSGNTIYF

D: NA
J: TRBJ1-1
size: NA
V: TRBV5-1
DNA: TGCGCCAGCAGCACCGGGCCGAGGGGCGGGGGGACTGAAGCTTTCTTT
CDR3: CASSTGPRGGGTEAFF

D: NA
J: TRBJ2-3
size: NA
V: TRBV11-2
DNA: TGTGCCAGCAGCCTGGGGGCCGTAAGCACAGATACGCAGTATTTT
CDR3: CASSLGAVSTDTQYF

D: NA
J: TRBJ1-3
size: NA
V: TRBV13
DNA: TGTGCCAGCAGCTTAAACCCCCTTTCGTACAGCTCTGGAAACACCATATATTTT
CDR3: CASSLNPLSYSSGNTIYF

D: TRBD1
J: TRBJ1-1
size: NA
V: TRBV7-8
DNA: TGTGCCAGCAGCCCGAGACAGGGGGCTAGTTTAGCTTTCTTT
CDR3: CASSPRQGASLAFF

D: TRBD1
J: TRBJ1-2
size: once
V: TRBV7-2
DNA: TGTGCCAGCAGTCATACAATAAACAGGGGTTCCGGCGGCTACACCTTC
CDR3: CASSHTINRGSGGYTF

D: NA
J: TRBJ1-2
size: NA
V: TRBV4-1
DNA: TGCGCCAGCAGCCAAGTCCATAAAACGACAGTGGCCTATGGCTACACCTTC
CDR3: CASSQVHKTTVAYGYTF

D: TRBD1
J: TRBJ2-7
size: NA
V: TRBV6-2/TRBV6-3
DNA: TGTGCCAGCAGTTACTCAGGGACAGGGACCTACGAGCAGTACTTC
CDR3: CASSYSGTGTYEQYF

D: NA
J: TRBJ2-4
size: NA
V: TRBV19
DNA: TGTGCCAGTAGTATCCCACCCGGGGGTCAGTACTTC
CDR3: CASSIPPGGQYF

D: TRBD1
J: TRBJ1-1
size: once
V: TRBV27
DNA: TGTGCCAGCAGTTTGGACAGGGGGGCCACTGAAGCTTTCTTT
CDR3: CASSLDRGATEAFF

D: TRBD2
J: TRBJ2-1
size: once
V: TRBV3-1/TRBV3-2
DNA: TGTGCCAGCAGCCCGGAACTAGCGGGCCGCTCCTACAATGAGCAGTTCTTC
CDR3: CASSPELAGRSYNEQFF

D: TRBD2
J: TRBJ2-3
size: once
V: TRBV4-2
DNA: TGTGCCAGCAGCCTTCTTGCCGGGACTAGCGGGGGAGCCGGGCGCGATACGCAGTATTTT
CDR3: CASSLLAGTSGGAGRDTQYF

D: TRBD1
J: TRBJ1-1
size: NA
V: TRBV15
DNA: TGTGCCACCAGCAGAGATTTACGGACAGGGGGGCCAGTAAGGGTTTTCACTGAAGCTTTCTTT
CDR3: CATSRDLRTGGPVRVFTEAFF

D: NA
J: TRBJ2-3
size: NA
V: TRBV15
DNA: TGTGCCACCAGCAGAGATCTAAGCACAGATACGCAGTATTTT
CDR3: CATSRDLSTDTQYF

D: NA
J: TRBJ1-1
size: NA
V: TRBV29-1
DNA: TGCAGCGTTGTTCTTGGGGGCCGGGATGAAGCTTTCTTT
CDR3: CSVVLGGRDEAFF

D: TRBD2
J: TRBJ2-2
size: NA
V: TRBV11-3
DNA: TGTGCCAGCAGCCAGATCCGGGGGGGCGTCACCGGGGAGCTGTTTTTT
CDR3: CASSQIRGGVTGELFF

D: NA
J: TRBJ1-4
size: NA
V: TRBV19
DNA: TGTGCCAGTAGTCCGCAGGGAAGGCATGAAAAACTGTTTTTT
CDR3: CASSPQGRHEKLFF

D: TRBD1
J: TRBJ1-2
size: NA
V: TRBV6-5
DNA: TGTGCCAGCAGTAAGGACAGGGGCAAGACCTATGGCTACACCTTC
CDR3: CASSKDRGKTYGYTF

D: NA
J: TRBJ1-1
size: NA
V: TRBV11-3
DNA: TGTGCCAGCAGCTTCTCAGGGGTTGGGGACACTGAAGCTTTCTTT
CDR3: CASSFSGVGDTEAFF

D: NA
J: TRBJ2-1
size: NA
V: TRBV12-1
DNA: TGTGCCAGCCCCGGGGGTAGCGGGGGGAGTGAGCAGTTCTTC
CDR3: CASPGGSGGSEQFF

D: NA
J: TRBJ2-7
size: NA
V: TRBV28
DNA: TGTGCCAGCTCGGGGGTTGTATCCCGCGATTACGAGCAGTACTTC
CDR3: CASSGVVSRDYEQYF

D: TRBD2
J: TRBJ2-1
size: NA
V: TRBV11-3
DNA: TGTGCCAGCAGCTTAAGGCGGGGGGAGCAGTTCTTC
CDR3: CASSLRRGEQFF

D: NA
J: TRBJ2-5
size: NA
V: TRBV10-2
DNA: TGCGCCAGCAGCGCTCTCCCACCATGGGCCGAAGAGACCCAGTACTTC
CDR3: CASSALPPWAEETQYF

D: NA
J: TRBJ2-1
size: NA
V: TRBV2
DNA: TGTGCCAGCAGTGAAGCGCTTTGGGGGGACGCCTACAATGAGCAGTTCTTC
CDR3: CASSEALWGDAYNEQFF

D: TRBD1
J: TRBJ2-7
size: NA
V: TRBV9
DNA: TGTGCCAGCAGCGTAGGGCAGGGGGCCACCTACGAGCAGTACTTC
CDR3: CASSVGQGATYEQYF

D: TRBD2
J: TRBJ2-5
size: NA
V: TRBV19
DNA: TGTGCCAGTAGCGAGGACGGGGGGGAGACCCAGTACTTC
CDR3: CASSEDGGETQYF

D: TRBD1
J: TRBJ1-3
size: NA
V: TRBV7-2
DNA: TGTGCCAGCAGCGTTGACAGGGGGGGAGACACCATATATTTT
CDR3: CASSVDRGGDTIYF

D: TRBD2
J: TRBJ2-5
size: NA
V: TRBV19
DNA: TGTGCCAGTAGTTCCATGACTAGCGGGGAACAAGAGACCCAGTACTTC
CDR3: CASSSMTSGEQETQYF

D: TRBD2
J: TRBJ2-2
size: NA
V: TRBV28
DNA: TGTGCCAGCAGTTTTTTAAGCCTAGCGGGGAGCTCCACCGGGGAGCTGTTTTTT
CDR3: CASSFLSLAGSSTGELFF

D: NA
J: TRBJ1-5
size: NA
V: TRBV2
DNA: TGTGCCAGCAGGGCCCCTAATCAGCCCCAGCATTTT
CDR3: CASRAPNQPQHF

D: NA
J: TRBJ1-1
size: once
V: TRBV11-2
DNA: TGTGCCAGCAGGACCCCGGGGGGCGCAATGACTGAAGCTTTCTTT
CDR3: CASRTPGGAMTEAFF

D: TRBD1
J: TRBJ1-5
size: NA
V: TRBV4-1
DNA: TGCGCCAGCAGCCTGACGACAGGGCATAGCAATCAGCCCCAGCATTTT
CDR3: CASSLTTGHSNQPQHF

D: NA
J: TRBJ2-1
size: NA
V: TRBV18
DNA: TGTGCCAGCTCACCTTCTCCCGGGGATGAGCAGTTCTTC
CDR3: CASSPSPGDEQFF